A selection of T cell receptor beta chains follows, all from one sample in a study of blood T cells in healthy people across ages. TCRdb re-called the 5' RACE reads with MiXCR, one entry per CDR3 protein. The sample holds 1.6 million or so distinct CDR3 sequences, almost 35% seen once. Sequences were obtained from blood. The receptors stem from a woman aged 25-40 years in good health. Both conserved end residues are part of each CDR3. The D gene is left open where the match is weak. Some rows have no size entry. The others give once, few or many, or a class for an expanded clone.

TRBJ1-1 | TRBV20-1 | - | TRBD1 | CSAPGQMNTEAFF | TGCAGTGCCCCGGGACAGATGAACACTGAAGCTTTCTTT
TRBJ1-5 | TRBV20-1 | - | - | CSALPGSGQPQHF | TGCAGTGCCCTGCCCGGGTCGGGACAGCCCCAGCATTTT
TRBJ2-7 | TRBV6-1 | - | TRBD2 | CASSELRAGVEYF | TGTGCCAGCAGCGAATTACGAGCGGGGGTTGAGTACTTC
TRBJ2-2 | TRBV4-1 | few | TRBD1 | CASSQVGTGRNTGELFF | TGCGCCAGCAGCCAAGTCGGGACAGGGAGGAACACCGGGGAGCTGTTTTTT
TRBJ2-7 | TRBV6-2/TRBV6-3 | - | TRBD2 | CASSSRGSGITYEQYF | TGTGCCAGCAGTTCCCGTGGTAGCGGGATCACCTACGAGCAGTACTTC
TRBJ2-7 | TRBV12-3/TRBV12-4 | - | TRBD2 | CASNPGTSGHEQYF | TGTGCCAGCAACCCCGGGACTAGCGGCCACGAGCAGTACTTC
TRBJ2-7 | TRBV9 | few | - | CASSVDQRATYEQYF | TGTGCCAGCAGCGTAGACCAGCGGGCCACCTACGAGCAGTACTTC
TRBJ2-1 | TRBV29-1 | - | - | CSVEDITSFAYNEQFF | TGCAGCGTTGAAGATATTACTAGCTTCGCCTACAATGAGCAGTTCTTC
TRBJ2-7 | TRBV12-3/TRBV12-4 | - | - | CASSHRQDTYEQYF | TGTGCCAGCAGTCATCGACAGGATACCTACGAGCAGTACTTC
TRBJ2-7 | TRBV28 | few | - | CASRRGGRWGNNAYEQYF | TGTGCCAGCAGGCGCGGGGGCCGCTGGGGGAACAATGCCTACGAGCAGTACTTC
TRBJ2-1 | TRBV4-1 | many | TRBD1 | CASSQLGTGDNEQFF | TGCGCCAGCAGCCAACTGGGGACAGGGGACAATGAGCAGTTCTTC
TRBJ2-3 | TRBV5-4 | - | - | CASSLEGSTQYF | TGTGCCAGCAGCTTGGAAGGGAGTACGCAGTATTTT
TRBJ2-1 | TRBV9 | - | - | CASSATVTSEQFF | TGTGCCAGCAGCGCAACGGTTACGTCTGAGCAGTTCTTC
TRBJ1-2 | TRBV19 | few | - | CASNTGLYGYTF | TGTGCCAGTAATACGGGGCTCTATGGCTACACCTTC
TRBJ2-5 | TRBV20-1 | - | - | CSARRREGETQYF | TGCAGTGCTAGACGGCGGGAAGGGGAGACCCAGTACTTC
TRBJ2-7 | TRBV20-1 | - | - | CSARSQVAVTYEQYF | TGCAGTGCTAGATCCCAGGTAGCGGTAACCTACGAGCAGTACTTC
TRBJ2-3 | TRBV5-1 | - | - | CANNMGGPTDTQYF | TGCGCCAACAACATGGGGGGGCCTACAGATACGCAGTATTTT
TRBJ2-1 | TRBV28 | few | TRBD2 | CASSTSGIEQFF | TGTGCCAGCAGTACTAGCGGAATCGAGCAGTTCTTC
TRBJ2-1 | TRBV24-1 | few | - | CATSDLGSYNEQFF | TGTGCCACCAGTGATTTAGGCTCCTACAATGAGCAGTTCTTC
TRBJ2-5 | TRBV19 | once | TRBD1 | CASSETGQAAQYF | TGTGCCAGTAGTGAAACCGGACAGGCGGCGCAGTACTTC
TRBJ2-1 | TRBV11-2 | - | - | CASSLEEAGNAYNEQFF | TGTGCCAGCAGCTTAGAGGAGGCGGGGAACGCCTACAATGAGCAGTTCTTC
TRBJ1-4 | TRBV20-1 | - | TRBD1 | CSARDPLRDRAHEKLFF | TGCAGTGCTAGAGACCCACTCCGGGACAGGGCCCATGAAAAACTGTTTTTT
TRBJ2-1 | TRBV4-1 | few | TRBD2 | CASSLFSGSGYNEQFF | TGCGCCAGCAGCCTCTTTAGCGGGAGTGGTTACAATGAGCAGTTCTTC
TRBJ1-2 | TRBV6-1 | - | - | CASSPGPRYGYTF | TGTGCCAGCAGTCCGGGACCGAGATATGGCTACACCTTC
TRBJ2-3 | TRBV20-1 | - | TRBD2 | CSARVLAGGPSTDTQYF | TGCAGTGCTAGAGTACTAGCGGGAGGGCCGAGCACAGATACGCAGTATTTT